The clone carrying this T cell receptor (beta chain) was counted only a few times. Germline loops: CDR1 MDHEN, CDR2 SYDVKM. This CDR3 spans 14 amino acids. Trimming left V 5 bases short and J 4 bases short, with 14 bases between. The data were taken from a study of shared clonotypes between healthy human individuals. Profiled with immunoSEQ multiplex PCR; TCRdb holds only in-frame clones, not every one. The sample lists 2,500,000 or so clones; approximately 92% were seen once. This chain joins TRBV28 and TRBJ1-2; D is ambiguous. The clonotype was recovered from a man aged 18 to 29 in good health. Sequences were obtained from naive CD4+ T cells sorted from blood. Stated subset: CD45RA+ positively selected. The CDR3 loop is CASSLGPRSYGYTF. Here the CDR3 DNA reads TGTGCCAGCAGTCTTGGACCGAGGAGCTATGGCTACACCTTC.